This entry features one TCR beta chain sequence. At least ten counts were recorded for this clonotype. Its antigen remains unidentified. There are no base qualities to consult, and no much larger clone falls within one base. The sample's time point label is to be understood as: before trial treatment. Donors were enrolled in RACIN, a single-arm phase I dose-escalation trial in which nivolumab, ipilimumab, aspirin, low-dose cyclophosphamide and low-dose radiotherapy were combined. To be eligible, a patient needed to have an advanced solid tumor that was TIL-negative. The source of the sample is a study of low-dose radiotherapy and immunotherapy resistance in tumors (dated by TCRdb to between 2020 and 2023). Background on the whole study: Cohort 1 received 0.5 Gy per fraction every 2 weeks, with a prescribed total PTV dose of 6.5 Gy. For Cohort 2, the dose was 1 Gy per fraction given every two weeks, adding up to 13 Gy in total across 26 weeks. Nivolumab was administered intravenously as a 240 mg flat dose every two weeks, and ipilimumab was administered intravenously at 1 mg/kg every six weeks. Cyclophosphamide 200 mg/m2 was given intravenously every two weeks, one day before each radiation and immunotherapy administration. Starting on cycle 1 day 1, patients took 300 mg of aspirin by mouth once a day for four cycles. Trial participants were not randomized into treatment groups. Eight patients were included in the translational analysis: three from the first dose cohort and the first five from the second dose cohort.

The instrument was an Illumina HiSeq 2500. First-strand cDNA was synthesized using Superscript III and a set of TRAV- and TRBV-specific primers, so that both TCRalpha and TCRbeta chains were covered. TCRs were amplified with Phusion for around 20 PCR cycles, with a constant-region primer paired with the adapter attached to the V primers. The MessageAmp II aRNA Amplification Kit was used to amplify the isolated mRNA, with in vitro transcription run for 16 hours at 37 degrees C. mRNA for TCR sequencing was isolated with the Dynabeads mRNA DIRECT Purification Kit. Indexed Illumina adapters were added in a second approximately 25-cycle Phusion PCR, and the resulting products were purified with AMPure XP beads. The published analysis was carried out like this. Custom Perl scripts pooled TCR sequences encoding the same protein, removed out-of-frame sequences and computed each clonotype's abundance. The analysis excluded TCR sequences that were supported by just one read. Repertoire metrics included Shannon entropy, Gini index, clonality, richness, and frequency of TCRs shared between repertoires. TCRdb handled the public reads itself, with Q25 trimming in fastp and clone calling in MiXCR, and kept productive beta chains. Identical CDR3 protein sequences are pooled into one entry, listed with their most common genes and DNA. TCRdb's processing, not the authors' own work, is the source of the V and J calls. Within this sample are under 95,000 distinct CDR3 sequences, with roughly a sixth of them counted one time only. The top ten clonotypes cover about 2.8% of the sample.

CDR1 MNHEY and CDR2 SVGAGI are derived from the germline V gene. Measured from the cysteine to the phenylalanine, the CDR3 is 13 residues long. Of all the DNA, just the CDR3 is kept, 39 bases in frame from base 1. Trimming takes 6 bases from V and 3 bases from J, and the germline ends sit 6 bases apart. This chain joins TRBV6-5 to TRBJ2-6; no D gene call is confident. This sequence originates from a male donor with prostate cancer. The sample in question was PBMCs, obtained before treatment. The CDR3 region has the sequence CASSGRGANVLTF. The nucleotide sequence is given as TGTGCCAGCAGCGGGCGTGGGGCCAACGTCCTGACTTTC.